This record looks at one T cell receptor (beta chain) sequence and its context. Averaging roughly 120 mL, one heparinised blood draw was given by each donor. The data stem from a study of beta chain features in type 1 diabetes. Between the trimmed V and J ends, which lost 6 bases and 0 bases, there was a span of 7 bases. The CDR3 is made up of 13 amino acids. CDR1 is ENHRY and CDR2 is SYGVKD in the germline V gene. Expressed TCRB transcripts were sequenced after all isolated RNA was converted to cDNA. Clones were sequenced by immunoSEQ multiplex PCR, and TCRdb holds only the in-frame ones, with some missing. The sample has under 450,000 clones; approximately 15% are singletons.

J is TRBJ2-3 and V is TRBV10-3, with D uncertain. Sequencing was done on a sample of naive CD4+ T cells from blood. This TCR came from a young woman in good health. This CDR3 reads CAIRGESTDTQYF. CDR3 in DNA: TGTGCCATCAGAGGAGAGAGCACAGATACGCAGTATTTT.